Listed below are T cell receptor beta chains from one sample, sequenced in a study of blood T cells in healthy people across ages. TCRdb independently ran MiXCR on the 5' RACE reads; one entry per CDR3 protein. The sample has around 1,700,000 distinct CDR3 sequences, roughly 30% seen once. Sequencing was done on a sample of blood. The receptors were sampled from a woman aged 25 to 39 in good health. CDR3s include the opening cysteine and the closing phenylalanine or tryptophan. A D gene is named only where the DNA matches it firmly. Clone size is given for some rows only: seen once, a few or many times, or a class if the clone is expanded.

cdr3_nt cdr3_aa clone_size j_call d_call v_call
TGTGCCAGCAACCCGGGACAGAGCTACGAGCAGTACTTC CASNPGQSYEQYF - TRBJ2-7 TRBD1 TRBV18
TGCGCCAGCAGCCAAGTAGGGACAGGGACCTACGAGCAGTACTTC CASSQVGTGTYEQYF - TRBJ2-7 TRBD1 TRBV4-1
TGTGCCACCTCGAGGGAGGCTGGAAACACCATATATTTT CATSREAGNTIYF - TRBJ1-3 - TRBV6-5
TGCGCCAGCAGCTTGGAACCCGCGGGTGAGCAGTTCTTC CASSLEPAGEQFF few TRBJ2-1 - TRBV5-1
TGTGCCAGCAGTTTCCGGACAGGGGGCGGCTACACCTTC CASSFRTGGGYTF few TRBJ1-2 TRBD1 TRBV28
TGCAGTGCTCGGGGGACTGAAGCTTTCTTT CSARGTEAFF few TRBJ1-1 - TRBV20-1
TGTGCCAGCAGGATGACAGGGGTGTATGAAAAACTGTTTTTT CASRMTGVYEKLFF - TRBJ1-4 TRBD1 TRBV12-3/TRBV12-4
TGTGCCTGGGTAGCGGGAGACGGGCGAAATGAGCAGTTCTTC CAWVAGDGRNEQFF few TRBJ2-1 TRBD2 TRBV30
TGTGCCAGCAGCCTGAGGGGCGGGGACCGTGGCTACACCTTC CASSLRGGDRGYTF - TRBJ1-2 - TRBV12-3/TRBV12-4
TGTGCCAGCAGCCAAACCGGGACAAAAGATAACTATGGCTACACCTTC CASSQTGTKDNYGYTF - TRBJ1-2 - TRBV3-1
TGTGCCACCAGCAGAGAACTCAACTACGATGAGCAGTTCTTC CATSRELNYDEQFF - TRBJ2-1 - TRBV15
TGTGTCAGTAGTACTGGCGACAACTACGAGCAGTACTTC CVSSTGDNYEQYF - TRBJ2-7 - TRBV19
TGTGCCAGCAGACAAGCGGGGAGAGGGGATACGCAGTATTTT CASRQAGRGDTQYF - TRBJ2-3 TRBD2 TRBV6-6
TGCGGCGTAACGTGGGGACTAGGCGAAAAACTGTTTTTT CGVTWGLGEKLFF once TRBJ1-4 - TRBV29-1
TGTGCCAGCAGTGTACAAGTTTCGGGGCGGGGGTCCAATGAGCAGTTCTTC CASSVQVSGRGSNEQFF few TRBJ2-1 TRBD2 TRBV2
TGTGCCAGCAGCCAAGCTTTCGCAGATACGCAGTATTTT CASSQAFADTQYF - TRBJ2-3 - TRBV3-1
TGTGCCAGCAGGATGAACCGGGACACCGAAAACATTCAGTACTTC CASRMNRDTENIQYF many TRBJ2-4 - TRBV6-6
TGTGCCAGCAGCCCGGACCGGGCCCAGTTATACTCAGATACGCAGTATTTT CASSPDRAQLYSDTQYF - TRBJ2-3 - TRBV7-2
TGTGCCAGCAGCCCTTCCGGCAGGGGCAATGAGCAGTTCTTC CASSPSGRGNEQFF many TRBJ2-1 - TRBV7-2
TGCAGTGCTCCAGGACTAGCGGGAGAAGAGACCCAGTACTTC CSAPGLAGEETQYF - TRBJ2-5 TRBD2 TRBV20-1
TGTGCCAGCAGTTTGGGTTTTAGTCGGAGGAGAAAGATGAACACTGAAGCTTTCTTT CASSLGFSRRRKMNTEAFF few TRBJ1-1 - TRBV12-3/TRBV12-4
TGCGCCAGCGGTACTACAGGGTCCCCCACAGATACGCAGTATTTT CASGTTGSPTDTQYF - TRBJ2-3 - TRBV5-1
TGTGCCAGCCAGCCCGGGGGCACCATGAACACTGAAGCTTTCTTT CASQPGGTMNTEAFF - TRBJ1-1 - TRBV2
TGCGCCAGCAGGAGGTCAGGGGGTTTTGGCCGCGATCTTGAAAAACTGTTTTTT CASRRSGGFGRDLEKLFF few TRBJ1-4 TRBD1 TRBV5-1
TGTGCCAGCAGCTTGGATCGGGGCACTGAAGATTTCTTT CASSLDRGTEDFF - TRBJ1-1 - TRBV5-6
TGTGCCAGCAGTGAAGGGATTAACTATGGTTACACCTTC CASSEGINYGYTF few TRBJ1-2 - TRBV25-1
TGTGCCAGCAGAGACGGACAGGACTTTAGCGAGCAGTACTTC CASRDGQDFSEQYF few TRBJ2-7 TRBD1 TRBV27
TGTGCCAGCAGCTTACACCGGACAGGGGACGAAGCTTTCTTT CASSLHRTGDEAFF - TRBJ1-1 TRBD1 TRBV7-2
TGTGCCATCAACAGACTAGCGGGGGGGCCGGTGCATGAGCAGTTCTTC CAINRLAGGPVHEQFF few TRBJ2-1 TRBD2 TRBV10-3
TGTGCCAGCTCACCACCTGTCCGGGGGGGACCCAACGGGGAGCTGTTTTTT CASSPPVRGGPNGELFF - TRBJ2-2 TRBD2 TRBV18
TGTGCCAACAGCTTAGCGACACCATTTAGGGGGACCAATGAGCAGTTCTTC CANSLATPFRGTNEQFF many TRBJ2-1 - TRBV7-9
TGTGCCAGCAGCCACAGACTAGCCGCTTCTTCCCAGTACTTC CASSHRLAASSQYF few TRBJ2-5 TRBD2 TRBV3-1
TGTGCCAGCTCAACAATTGCGGGAACAGACTACGAGCAGTACTTC CASSTIAGTDYEQYF - TRBJ2-7 - TRBV18
TGCGCCAGCGGCCGAGGACAGGGGGCTCCCGGGGAGCTGTTTTTT CASGRGQGAPGELFF few TRBJ2-2 TRBD1 TRBV5-1
TGCAGTTCCACCGGGACAGGCGGTGAAAAACTGTTTTTT CSSTGTGGEKLFF few TRBJ1-4 TRBD1 TRBV20-1
TGTGCCAGCAGCTCTCGGACTAGCGGGAATGCAGATACGCAGTATTTT CASSSRTSGNADTQYF - TRBJ2-3 TRBD2 TRBV7-9
TGTGCCAGCAGTCAAACATGGCAAGAGACCCAGTACTTC CASSQTWQETQYF - TRBJ2-5 - TRBV6-5
TGTGCCAGCAGGAAGGACACGTGGGACGCTGAAGCTTTCTTT CASRKDTWDAEAFF - TRBJ1-1 - TRBV12-3/TRBV12-4
TGCGCCAGCAGCTTTGGCGGGGTTCAATACAATGAGCAGTTCTTC CASSFGGVQYNEQFF - TRBJ2-1 - TRBV5-1
TGTGCCAGCAGCGTAGGGACAGGGGTAGGCGGGGAGCTGTTTTTT CASSVGTGVGGELFF - TRBJ2-2 TRBD1 TRBV9
TGTGCCACCAGTGACTCCAGTCGGCCGGGAGATACGCAGTATTTT CATSDSSRPGDTQYF - TRBJ2-3 - TRBV24-1
TGCGCCAGCAGCACCGCCCCAGGGAGGTACGTGCAGTACTTC CASSTAPGRYVQYF - TRBJ2-7 - TRBV5-1
TGCAGTGCTAGTGGCAGGGGATGGGAGCAGTACTTC CSASGRGWEQYF - TRBJ2-7 - TRBV20-1
TGCGCCAGCAGCTTTGGAAATCCTTCTCGAGAGACCCAGTACTTC CASSFGNPSRETQYF - TRBJ2-5 - TRBV5-1
TGCGCCAGCAGCCCAGGAGGGTACACCGGCTACACCTTC CASSPGGYTGYTF - TRBJ1-2 - TRBV5-1
TGTGCCAGCAGTTACTCAGATCGGGTTAAAGAGACCCAGTACTTC CASSYSDRVKETQYF many TRBJ2-5 - TRBV6-5
TGTGCCAGCAGCTTAGTAGCCGACATGGCGGAGACCCAGTACTTC CASSLVADMAETQYF - TRBJ2-5 - TRBV7-9
TGTGCCAGCAGTTCCTACGGGACAGGAAACACTGAAGCTTTCTTT CASSSYGTGNTEAFF - TRBJ1-1 TRBD1 TRBV7-9
TGCAGCGTTGAGCGGAGGGAAGGACGGGCCTCTGGGGCCAACGTCCTGACTTTC CSVERREGRASGANVLTF few TRBJ2-6 - TRBV29-1
TGTGCCAGCAGCGAACCTGGGACAGCTGAAGCTTTCTTT CASSEPGTAEAFF few TRBJ1-1 TRBD1 TRBV7-6
TGTGCCAGCAGCTTCCTAGCGGGAGGTACCGGGGAGCTGTTTTTT CASSFLAGGTGELFF - TRBJ2-2 TRBD2 TRBV7-9
TGTGCCAGCTCACCCCAGGGACAGGGGTCCTACAATGAGCAGTTCTTC CASSPQGQGSYNEQFF few TRBJ2-1 TRBD1 TRBV18
TGCGCCAGCGGGGAGGCGGGACTAGGCCCAGATACGCAGTATTTT CASGEAGLGPDTQYF many TRBJ2-3 TRBD2 TRBV10-2
TGCAGTGCTTACTCGGGGCGAAATCAGCCCCAGCATTTT CSAYSGRNQPQHF - TRBJ1-5 - TRBV20-1
TGTGCCAGCAGTCAGACAGCGGGAGTGGGAAACGAGCAGTACTTC CASSQTAGVGNEQYF few TRBJ2-7 TRBD2 TRBV12-3/TRBV12-4
TGCGCCAGCAGCCAATCCGGGACTAGCGGGGATGAGCAGTTCTTC CASSQSGTSGDEQFF many TRBJ2-1 TRBD2 TRBV4-1
TGTGCCAGCAGCGGTAGCGGGGGGGCGTATTACAATGAGCAGTTCTTC CASSGSGGAYYNEQFF - TRBJ2-1 TRBD2 TRBV2
TGTGCCAGCAGCTTAATGGCAGGGTATCAGCCCCAGCATTTT CASSLMAGYQPQHF - TRBJ1-5 - TRBV7-2
TGTGCCAGCAGCTTTTCAAGCTCTGGGGCCAACGTCCTGACTTTC CASSFSSSGANVLTF many TRBJ2-6 - TRBV7-3
TGTGCCAGCAGTAGAACTAGCGGGGGTGGAGAGCAGTTCTTC CASSRTSGGGEQFF - TRBJ2-1 TRBD2 TRBV6-6